The clone carrying this TCR beta chain was counted a few times. This CDR3 is built from 14 residues. Germline trimming cut 5 bases from V and 5 bases from J; bases unmatched to any gene: 8. CDR1 and CDR2 from the germline V gene are SEHNR and FQNEAQ (reference sequence). This entry comes from a study of cytomegalovirus exposure and HLA in healthy donors. Across the study: Prior work identified around 120 million unique TCR beta sequences in some 180 million T cells.

Both 60 Vbeta primers and 13 Jbeta primers went into the PCR. Profiling relied on immunoSEQ multiplex PCR, and the TCRdb table lists in-frame clones only, not all of them. The sample carries 74,000 or so clones, approximately 71% recorded once. V and J are TRBV7-9 and TRBJ2-5; 7 bases fit TRBD1. The receptor's source is a woman aged 30 to 39 in good health and CMV-seronegative. Sequencing used PBMCs. The CDR3 DNA reads TGTGCCAGCAGCGCCGCTACAGGGGTGGAGACCCAGTACTTC. This codes for CASSAATGVETQYF.